This T cell receptor (beta chain) is from a study of identical twins. MiXCR, applied by TCRdb to the 5' RACE reads, yields one record per CDR3 protein. The sample lists fewer than 250,000 distinct CDR3 sequences, around 15% seen once, with 40% in the top ten. V was pared by 3 bases and J by 4 bases, with 21 bases between. Germline loops: CDR1 MNHEY, CDR2 SVGAGI. This CDR3 contains 17 residues. A further study also used this sample, focusing on T cells expressing NK-cell markers. That source notes: In a few donors, these clonotypes also led the CD3+CD56-NKG2C+ fraction. Whether expanded NKG2C-expressing T cell clones recognize HCMV is unknown.

The clonotype originates from a young woman in good health. This chain connects TRBV6-5 to TRBJ1-2; the D gene is possibly TRBD1 (5 bases). Input material: CD8+ T cells sorted from blood. CDR3 sequence: CASSYSSETAWGYGYTF. CDR3 nucleotide sequence: TGTGCCAGCAGTTATTCGTCTGAGACAGCTTGGGGCTATGGCTACACCTTC.